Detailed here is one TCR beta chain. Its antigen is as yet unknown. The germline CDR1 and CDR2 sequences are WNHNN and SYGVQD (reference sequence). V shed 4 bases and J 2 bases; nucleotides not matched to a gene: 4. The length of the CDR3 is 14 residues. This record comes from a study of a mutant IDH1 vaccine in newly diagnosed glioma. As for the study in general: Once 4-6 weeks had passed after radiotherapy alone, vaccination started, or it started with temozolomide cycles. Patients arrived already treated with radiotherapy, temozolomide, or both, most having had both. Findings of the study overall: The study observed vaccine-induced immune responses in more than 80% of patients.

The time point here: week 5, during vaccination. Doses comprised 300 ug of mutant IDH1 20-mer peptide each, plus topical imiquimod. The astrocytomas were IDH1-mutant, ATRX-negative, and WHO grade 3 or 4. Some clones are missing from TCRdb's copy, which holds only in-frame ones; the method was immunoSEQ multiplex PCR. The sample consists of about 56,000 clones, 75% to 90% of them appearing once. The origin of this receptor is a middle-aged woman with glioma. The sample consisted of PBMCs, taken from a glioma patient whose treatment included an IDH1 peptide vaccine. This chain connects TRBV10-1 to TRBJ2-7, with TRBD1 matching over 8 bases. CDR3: CASSVGTGAYEQYF. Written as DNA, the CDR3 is TGCGCCAGCAGTGTGGGGACAGGCGCCTACGAGCAGTACTTC.